Below, one T cell receptor (beta chain) is given with its context. These patients, aged 18 to 65, had recently diagnosed hyperthyroidism lasting under 2 months. Based on clinical symptoms, serum thyroxine and TRAb, thyroid ultrasound and orbital computed tomography, diagnoses were reached. The data originate from a study of T cells in Graves' hyperthyroidism and ophthalmopathy. Germline assignment: CDR1 LGHNA and CDR2 YSLEER. The CDR3 totals 17 residues. Trimming cost V 4 bases and J 1 base, with 14 bases left between them. It was RNA transcripts that yielded the amplified TCR beta CDR3 regions. An initial round of RT-PCR targeting the TCR CDR3 relied on the HTBI primer set. One entry per CDR3 protein, called by TCRdb with MiXCR from the multiplex PCR reads. Counted here are 600,000 to 800,000 distinct CDR3 sequences, 35% occurring once; the ten biggest clones make up roughly 30%.

This clonotype originated in a woman aged 40 to 50 with Graves' hyperthyroidism. Sequences were obtained from blood. The V and J genes are TRBV4-3 and TRBJ2-6; D ambiguous. CDR3 sequence reads: CASSPLSETSGANVLTF. DNA of the CDR3: TGCGCCAGCAGCCCGCTGAGCGAAACTTCTGGGGCCAACGTCCTGACTTTC.